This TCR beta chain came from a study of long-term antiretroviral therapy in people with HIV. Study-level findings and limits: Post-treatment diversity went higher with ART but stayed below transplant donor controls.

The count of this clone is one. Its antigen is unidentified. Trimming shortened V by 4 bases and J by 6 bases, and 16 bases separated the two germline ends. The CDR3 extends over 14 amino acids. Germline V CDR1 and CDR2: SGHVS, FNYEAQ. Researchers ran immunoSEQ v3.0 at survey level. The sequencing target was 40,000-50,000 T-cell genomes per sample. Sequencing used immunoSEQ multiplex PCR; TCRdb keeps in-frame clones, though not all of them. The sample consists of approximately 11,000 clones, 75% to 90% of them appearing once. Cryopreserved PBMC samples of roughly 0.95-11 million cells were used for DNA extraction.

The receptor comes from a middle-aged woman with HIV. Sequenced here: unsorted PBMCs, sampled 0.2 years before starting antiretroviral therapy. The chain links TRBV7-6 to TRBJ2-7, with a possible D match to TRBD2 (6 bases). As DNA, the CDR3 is TGTGCCAGCAGCTCAATCGGGGGTCGGGGCGAGCAGTACTTC. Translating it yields CASSSIGGRGEQYF. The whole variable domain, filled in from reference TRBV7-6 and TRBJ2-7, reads GAGVSQSPRYKVTKRGQDVALRCDPISGHVSLYWYRQALGQGPEFLTYFNYEAQQDKSGLPNDRFSAERPEGSISTLTIQRTEQRDSAMYRCASSSIGGRGEQYFGPGTRLTVT.